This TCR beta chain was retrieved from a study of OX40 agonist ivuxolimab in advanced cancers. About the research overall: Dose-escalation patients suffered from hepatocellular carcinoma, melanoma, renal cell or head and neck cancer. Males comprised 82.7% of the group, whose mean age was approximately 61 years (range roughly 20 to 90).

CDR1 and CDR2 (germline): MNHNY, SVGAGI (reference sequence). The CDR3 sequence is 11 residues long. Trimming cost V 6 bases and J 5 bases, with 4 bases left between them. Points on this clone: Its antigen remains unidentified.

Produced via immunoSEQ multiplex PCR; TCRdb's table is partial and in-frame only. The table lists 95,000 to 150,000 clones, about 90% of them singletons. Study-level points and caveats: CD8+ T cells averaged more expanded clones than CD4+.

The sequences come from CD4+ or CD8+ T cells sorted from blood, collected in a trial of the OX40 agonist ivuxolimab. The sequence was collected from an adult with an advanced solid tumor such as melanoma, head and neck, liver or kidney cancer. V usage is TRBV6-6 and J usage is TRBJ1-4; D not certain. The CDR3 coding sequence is TGTGCCAGCAGCTTCAATGAAAAACTGTTTTTT. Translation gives CASSFNEKLFF.